This TCR beta chain was found in a study of CXCR3-negative and CXCR3-positive naive CD8 T cells. As for the study in general: Overall TRB read output was about 140 million, and each library contained about 1.5 +/- 0.3 million reads. Whole-study findings and limits: TRB CDR3s were more hydrophobic in CXCR3-positive than in CXCR3-negative naive cells. Both naive subsets had comparably high diversity; memory CD8+ cells much lower. Naive cells that were CXCR3-negative or CXCR3-positive used TRBV-TRBJ genes alike, while memory cells diverged.

UMI-labeled TRB cDNA libraries were prepared by 5' RACE. Reanalyzing the 5' RACE reads, TCRdb keeps one entry per CDR3 protein, without DNA. The sample table includes some 39,000 distinct CDR3 sequences. Note on this clonotype: The antigen is not known.

The CDR3 consists of 15 residues. Germline CDR1 DFQATT, CDR2 SNEGSKA (reference sequence). This sequence originates from a human donor in good health. Some clones in this sample may be carry-over from other donors' samples. The sequenced sample consisted of naive CXCR3- CD8+ T cells from blood. This sample's subset: CD45RO-CCR7+CD27+CD95- naive CD8+ T cells lacking CXCR3 (TNR3-). The rearrangement uses TRBV20-1 and TRBJ2-3; TCRdb's D call, TRBD1, is unchecked because there is no DNA. The CDR3: CSAPRRGGNEATQYF.